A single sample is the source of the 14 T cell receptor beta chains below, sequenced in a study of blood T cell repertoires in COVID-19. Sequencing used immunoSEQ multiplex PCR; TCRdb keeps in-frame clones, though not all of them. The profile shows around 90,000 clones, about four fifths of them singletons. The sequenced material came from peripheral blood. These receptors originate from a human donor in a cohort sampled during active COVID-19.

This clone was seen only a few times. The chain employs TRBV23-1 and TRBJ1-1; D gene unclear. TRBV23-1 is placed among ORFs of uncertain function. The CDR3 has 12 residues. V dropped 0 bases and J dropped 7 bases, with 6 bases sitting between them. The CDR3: CASSQSRREAFF. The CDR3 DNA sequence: TGCGCCAGCAGTCAATCGCGGCGTGAAGCTTTCTTT.

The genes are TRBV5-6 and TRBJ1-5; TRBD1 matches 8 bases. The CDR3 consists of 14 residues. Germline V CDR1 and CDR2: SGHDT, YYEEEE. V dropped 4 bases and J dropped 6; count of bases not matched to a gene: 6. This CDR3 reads CASSGGQGGQPQHF. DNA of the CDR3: TGTGCCAGCAGCGGCGGACAGGGAGGTCAGCCCCAGCATTTT.

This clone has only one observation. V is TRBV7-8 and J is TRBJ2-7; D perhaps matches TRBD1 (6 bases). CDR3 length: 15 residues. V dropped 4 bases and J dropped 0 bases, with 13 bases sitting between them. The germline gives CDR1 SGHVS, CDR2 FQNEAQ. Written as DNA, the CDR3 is TGTGCCAGCAGCTCCAGGGGCCTAGGCTCCTACGAGCAGTACTTC. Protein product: CASSSRGLGSYEQYF.

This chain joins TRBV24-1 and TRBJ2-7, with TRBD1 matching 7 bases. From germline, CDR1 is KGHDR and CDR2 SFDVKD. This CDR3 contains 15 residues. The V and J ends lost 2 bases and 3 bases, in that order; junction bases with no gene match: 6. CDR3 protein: CATSDSWDSYYEQYF. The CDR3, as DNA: TGTGCCACCAGTGATTCCTGGGACAGTTACTACGAGCAGTACTTC.

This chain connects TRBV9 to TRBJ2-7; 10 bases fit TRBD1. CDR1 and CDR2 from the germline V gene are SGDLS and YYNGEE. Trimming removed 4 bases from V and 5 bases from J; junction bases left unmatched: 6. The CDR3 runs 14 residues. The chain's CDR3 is CASSLRQGADEQYF. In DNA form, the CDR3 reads TGTGCCAGCAGCTTACGACAGGGGGCTGACGAGCAGTACTTC.

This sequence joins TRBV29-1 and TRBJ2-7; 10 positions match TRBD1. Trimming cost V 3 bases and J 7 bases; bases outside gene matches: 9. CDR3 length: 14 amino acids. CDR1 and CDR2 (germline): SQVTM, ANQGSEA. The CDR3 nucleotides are TGCAGCGTTGAGCCGGGACAGGGGTTGGGAGAGCAGTACTTC. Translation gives CSVEPGQGLGEQYF.

CDR3 in amino acids: CASWAGTGGLSNQPQHF. In DNA, the CDR3 is TGTGCCAGCTGGGCCGGGACAGGGGGGTTGAGCAATCAGCCCCAGCATTTT. The chain couples TRBV19 to TRBJ1-5, with TRBD1 matching 11 bases. After removal of 9 bases from V and 1 base from J, the junction contained 11 bases not matched to a gene. Germline CDR1 is LNHDA and CDR2 is SQIVND (reference sequence). This CDR3 is 17 amino acids long. Variable domain in full (rest from reference TRBV19 and TRBJ1-5): DGGITQSPKYLFRKEGQNVTLSCEQNLNHDAMYWYRQDPGQGLRLIYYSQIVNDFQKGDIAEGYSVSREKKESFPLTVTSAQKNPTAFYLCASWAGTGGLSNQPQHFGDGTRLSIL.

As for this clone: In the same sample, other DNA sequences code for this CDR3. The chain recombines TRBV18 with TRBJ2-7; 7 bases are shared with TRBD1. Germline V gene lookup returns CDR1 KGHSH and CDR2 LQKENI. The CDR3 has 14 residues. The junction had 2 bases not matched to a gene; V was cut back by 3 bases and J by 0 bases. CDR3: CASSPGQSSYEQYF. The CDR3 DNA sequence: TGTGCCAGCTCACCGGGACAGAGCTCCTACGAGCAGTACTTC.

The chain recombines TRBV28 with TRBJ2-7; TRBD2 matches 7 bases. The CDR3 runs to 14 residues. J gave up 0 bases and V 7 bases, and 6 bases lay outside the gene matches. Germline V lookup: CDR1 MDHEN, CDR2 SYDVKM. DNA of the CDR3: TGTGCCAGCACCCTCGGGGGGAGCTCCTACGAGCAGTACTTC. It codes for CASTLGGSSYEQYF. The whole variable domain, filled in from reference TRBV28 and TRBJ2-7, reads DVKVTQSSRYLVKRTGEKVFLECVQDMDHENMFWYRQDPGLGLRLIYFSYDVKMKEKGDIPEGYSVSREKKERFSLILESASTNQTSMYLCASTLGGSSYEQYFGPGTRLTVT.

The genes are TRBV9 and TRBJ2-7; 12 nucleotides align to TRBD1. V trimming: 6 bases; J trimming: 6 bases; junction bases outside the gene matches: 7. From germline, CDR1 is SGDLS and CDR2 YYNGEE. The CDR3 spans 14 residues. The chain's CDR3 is CASTPGQGAGEQYF. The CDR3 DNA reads TGTGCCAGCACCCCGGGACAGGGGGCGGGCGAGCAGTACTTC.

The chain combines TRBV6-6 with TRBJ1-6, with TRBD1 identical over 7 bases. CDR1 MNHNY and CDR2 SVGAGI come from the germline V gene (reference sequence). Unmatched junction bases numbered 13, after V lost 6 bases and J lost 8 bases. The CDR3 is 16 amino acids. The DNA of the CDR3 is TGTGCCAGCAGCTTTACCCCGACAGGGCGGGATTCACCCCTCCACTTT. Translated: CASSFTPTGRDSPLHF.

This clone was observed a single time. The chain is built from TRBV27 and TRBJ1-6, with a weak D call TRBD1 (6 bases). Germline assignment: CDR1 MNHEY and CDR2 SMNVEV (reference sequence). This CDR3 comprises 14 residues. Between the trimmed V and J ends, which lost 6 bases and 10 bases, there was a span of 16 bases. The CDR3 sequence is CASSPREQGSPLHF. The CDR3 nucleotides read TGTGCCAGCAGCCCCAGAGAACAGGGCTCACCCCTCCACTTT.

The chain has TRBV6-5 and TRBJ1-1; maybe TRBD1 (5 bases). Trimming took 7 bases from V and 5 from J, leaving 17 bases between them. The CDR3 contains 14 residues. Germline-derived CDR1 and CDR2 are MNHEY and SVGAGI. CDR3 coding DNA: TGTGCCAGCACTGTCTTCAGGGAGGGTACTGAAGCTTTCTTT. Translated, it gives CASTVFREGTEAFF.

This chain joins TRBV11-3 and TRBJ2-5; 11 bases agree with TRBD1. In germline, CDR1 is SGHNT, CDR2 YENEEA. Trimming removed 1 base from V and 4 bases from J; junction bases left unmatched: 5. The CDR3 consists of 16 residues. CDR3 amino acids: CASSLAGTGGGETQYF. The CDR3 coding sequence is TGTGCCAGCAGCTTAGCTGGGACAGGGGGGGGAGAGACCCAGTACTTC.